The clone carrying this TCR beta chain was recorded at least ten times. The data derive from a study of CD8 T cells in ankylosing spondylitis. CDR1 and CDR2 from the germline V gene are DFQATT and SNEGSKA (reference sequence). V shed 4 bases, J shed 6 bases, and the junction held 3 bases outside the gene matches. The CDR3 is made up of 12 amino acids. By quantitative 5'-RACE with molecular barcodes, the TCR beta libraries were made. TCRdb analysed the 5' RACE reads with MiXCR anew, one entry per CDR3 protein. The sample has some 240,000 distinct CDR3 sequences; 7.5% to 9% are singletons. Sequencing was performed on blood, either unsorted or a sorted T cell fraction (not recorded which). The chain is built from TRBV20-1 and TRBJ1-5; 7 bases are a match to TRBD1. The source of this sequence is a male donor with ankylosing spondylitis or in good health (not recorded which). The CDR3 DNA is TGCAGTGCTAAGACAGGGACTCAGCCCCAGCATTTT. It is translated as CSAKTGTQPQHF.